Following are 18 T cell receptor beta chains from one sample sequenced in a study of naive and memory T cell subsets. TCR cDNA received a 3' ligated oligonucleotide that carried a UMI. Amplification of ligated cDNA took four PCR rounds with SP2 and nested alpha and beta constant primers. TCRdb fed the 5' RACE reads into MiXCR, producing one record per CDR3 protein. Of roughly 30,000 distinct CDR3 sequences in the sample, 16% were seen once. The source is a female donor in good health.

V is TRBV7-8 and J is TRBJ2-1; possible D gene TRBD1, 5 bases. Germline assignment: CDR1 SGHVS and CDR2 FQNEAQ. The CDR3 has 13 residues. V shed 2 bases and J shed 4 bases, with 6 bases lying between them. DNA of the CDR3: TGTGCCAGCAGCTTACAGGGTTACAATGAGCAGTTCTTC. Translated: CASSLQGYNEQFF.

The chain couples TRBV12-3 or TRBV12-4 to TRBJ1-1; TRBD1 is a possible D gene (6 bases). Trimming cost V 5 bases and J 4 bases, with 14 bases left between them. The CDR3 runs 14 residues. Here the CDR3 reads CASSPRAGVTEAFF. The CDR3 DNA sequence: TGTGCCAGCAGTCCCCGCGCAGGGGTCACTGAAGCTTTCTTT.

This clonotype has only a few counts. The V and J genes are TRBV29-1 and TRBJ1-2; no clear D gene. Germline V gene data show CDR1 as SQVTM and CDR2 as ANQGSEA. V was pared by 1 base and J by 4 bases, with 19 bases between. This CDR3 has 16 residues. The chain's CDR3 is CSVEGVGVLKGYGYTF. The CDR3 coding sequence is TGCAGCGTTGAAGGGGTGGGAGTACTCAAGGGCTATGGCTACACCTTC.

This clonotype was counted ten times or more. V and J are TRBV12-3 or TRBV12-4 and TRBJ2-3; 13 nucleotides align to TRBD2. The CDR3 covers 16 residues. Trimming took 6 bases from V and 1 from J; bases not matched to a gene: 4. CDR3 residues: CASRHGLAGGTDTQYF. In nucleotides, the CDR3 is TGTGCCAGCAGGCACGGACTAGCGGGGGGCACAGATACGCAGTATTTT.

There are many counts of this clonotype. The chain joins TRBV20-1 to TRBJ2-3; 9 nucleotides agree with TRBD2. This CDR3 is 16 amino acids long. Germline-derived CDR1 and CDR2 are DFQATT and SNEGSKA (reference sequence). The V and J ends lost 6 bases and 2 bases, in that order; junction bases with no gene match: 12. CDR3 nucleotide sequence: TGCAGTGCCAGTCCTCCGAGCGGGGGGCACACAGATACGCAGTATTTT. This codes for CSASPPSGGHTDTQYF.

The genes are TRBV5-4 and TRBJ2-1; D is undetermined. CDR1 and CDR2 from the germline V gene are SGHNT and YYREEE (reference sequence). This CDR3 has 12 residues. Trimming removed 1 base from V and 6 bases from J, with 5 bases in between. The CDR3 DNA is TGTGCCAGCAGCTTGTCTGGCAATGAGCAGTTCTTC. It specifies CASSLSGNEQFF.

By proportion, this clonotype is medium-sized. The gene calls are TRBV11-2 and TRBJ2-3; tentative D call: TRBD2 (6 bases). Trimming shortened V by 5 bases and J by 1 base, and 10 bases separated the two germline ends. This CDR3 is 14 amino acids long. Germline CDR1 is SGHAT and CDR2 is FQNNGV. The CDR3 DNA sequence: TGTGCCAGCAGCGACGGGGGAGGCACAGATACGCAGTATTTT. Its protein product is CASSDGGGTDTQYF.

Many counts were recorded for this clonotype. This chain connects TRBV10-1 to TRBJ2-1; 8 bases map to TRBD1. The CDR3 loop spans 13 amino acids. The V and J ends lost 5 bases and 8 bases, in that order; junction bases with no gene match: 5. Germline assignment: CDR1 WNHNN and CDR2 SYGVQD (reference sequence). The DNA of the CDR3 is TGCGCCAGCAGTCCCCCGACAGGGGATGAGCAGTTCTTC. Amino acids: CASSPPTGDEQFF.

This chain connects TRBV7-9 to TRBJ2-7, with D uncertain. The ends were cut back, 0 bases at V and 6 bases at J, with 3 bases in the middle. The CDR3 is 11 amino acids. The V gene's germline CDR1 is SEHNR and CDR2 FQNEAQ (reference sequence). CDR3 loop: CASSLAIEQYF. DNA for the CDR3: TGTGCCAGCAGCTTAGCGATCGAGCAGTACTTC. The entire variable domain, with the rest obtained from reference TRBV7-9 and TRBJ2-7, is as follows: DTGVSQNPRHKITKRGQNVTFRCDPISEHNRLYWYRQTLGQGPEFLTYFQNEAQLEKSRLLSDRFSAERPKGSFSTLEIQRTEQGDSAMYLCASSLAIEQYFGPGTRLTVT.

This clonotype was counted many times. This chain links TRBV6-5 with TRBJ2-1, with 7 positions matching TRBD2. This CDR3 spans 14 amino acids. CDR1 and CDR2 from the germline V gene are MNHEY and SVGAGI. Losses at the gene ends were 2 bases for V and 8 bases for J; bases not matched to a gene: 6. The CDR3 DNA sequence: TGTGCCAGCAGTTACCGATTCGCGGGGGATGAGCAGTTCTTC. Translation: CASSYRFAGDEQFF.

This clonotype was recorded a few times. The chain has TRBV6-1 and TRBJ2-3, with 7 bases aligning to TRBD1. CDR3 length: 16 amino acids. V gave up 5 bases and J gave up 1 base; unmatched junction bases: 9. In germline, CDR1 is MNHNS, CDR2 SASEGT. CDR3 coding DNA: TGTGCCAGCAGTACCCGACAGGGTAAAGGCACAGATACGCAGTATTTT. Residues: CASSTRQGKGTDTQYF.

This clonotype was found a few times. The chain couples TRBV12-3 or TRBV12-4 to TRBJ1-5, with D uncertain. This CDR3 spans 14 amino acids. V lost 6 bases to trimming and J lost 4 bases, with 13 bases between them. CDR3 residues: CASSPTVTNQPQHF. Here the CDR3 DNA reads TGTGCCAGCAGCCCGACGGTAACTAATCAGCCCCAGCATTTT.

The chain uses TRBV7-2 and TRBJ2-7; either TRBD1 or TRBD2 may fit D (5 bases each). Germline CDR1 is SGHTA and CDR2 is FQGNSA. There are 14 residues in the CDR3. The germline V and J ends were trimmed by 5 bases and 5 bases, with 16 bases remaining between them. The CDR3 nucleotides read TGTGCCAGCAGCCCGGGACCGACCTTGAACGAGCAGTACTTC. Its translation is CASSPGPTLNEQYF.

This chain joins TRBV9 and TRBJ2-5; the D gene could be TRBD1 or TRBD2 (5 bases each). The CDR3 runs 14 residues. V was cut by 0 bases and J by 1 base, with 7 bases left in between. CDR1 is SGDLS, CDR2 YYNGEE, per germline. This CDR3 is CASSVGGTQETQYF. The CDR3 DNA is TGTGCCAGCAGCGTAGGAGGGACCCAAGAGACCCAGTACTTC.

The V call is TRBV10-3, the J call TRBJ1-1; D gene unclear. Trimming took 4 bases from V and 6 from J, leaving 9 bases between them. The CDR3 is made up of 12 amino acids. The germline V gene has CDR1 ENHRY and CDR2 SYGVKD. The CDR3 DNA reads TGTGCCATCAGTGGGGGAGGGTCTGAAGCTTTCTTT. Its translation is CAISGGGSEAFF.

This clonotype has a count of ten or more. The rearrangement uses TRBV27 and TRBJ1-6, with TRBD1 identical over 7 bases. This CDR3 region has 16 residues. Germline CDR1 reads MNHEY; CDR2 reads SMNVEV (reference sequence). Trimming took 2 bases from V and 9 from J; bases not matched to a gene: 10. As DNA, the CDR3 is TGTGCCAGCAGTTTAGAGGGACAGCGGGGTGGTTCACCCCTCCACTTT. Encoded protein: CASSLEGQRGGSPLHF.

The chain links TRBV5-1 to TRBJ1-2; 7 bases are shared with TRBD1. This CDR3 contains 13 residues. The V segment lost 3 bases and the J segment 5 bases; nucleotides outside the gene matches: 4. In germline, CDR1 is SGHRS, CDR2 YFSETQ. The CDR3 bases are TGCGCCAGCAGCTCCGGGACAGCTTATGGCTACACCTTC. It specifies CASSSGTAYGYTF.

The chain joins TRBV4-2 to TRBJ2-1; 7 nucleotides match TRBD1. The CDR3 is made up of 13 amino acids. Germline V gene data show CDR1 as LGHNA and CDR2 as YNFKEQ. The trim removed 1 base at V and 12 bases at J, leaving 6 bases unmatched. In nucleotides, the CDR3 is TGTGCCAGCAGCCAAGGCCGACAGGGCGGGCAGTTCTTC. Its translation is CASSQGRQGGQFF.